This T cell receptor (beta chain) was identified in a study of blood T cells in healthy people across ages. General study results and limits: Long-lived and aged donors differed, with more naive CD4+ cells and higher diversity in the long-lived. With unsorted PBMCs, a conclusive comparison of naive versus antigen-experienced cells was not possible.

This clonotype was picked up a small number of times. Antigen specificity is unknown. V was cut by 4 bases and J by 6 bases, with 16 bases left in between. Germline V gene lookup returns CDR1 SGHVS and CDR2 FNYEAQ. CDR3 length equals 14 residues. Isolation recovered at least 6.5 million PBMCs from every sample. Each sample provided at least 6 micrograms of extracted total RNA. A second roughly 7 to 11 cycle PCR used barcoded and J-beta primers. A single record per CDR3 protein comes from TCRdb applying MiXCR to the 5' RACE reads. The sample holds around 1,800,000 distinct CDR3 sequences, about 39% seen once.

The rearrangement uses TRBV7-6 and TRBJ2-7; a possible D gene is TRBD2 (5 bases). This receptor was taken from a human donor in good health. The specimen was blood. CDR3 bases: TGTGCCAGCAGCTGGGAGTCGGAGGTGGGCGAGCAGTACTTC. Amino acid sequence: CASSWESEVGEQYF.